The clone carrying this TCR beta chain was counted only a few times. This entry is derived from a study of blood T cell repertoires in COVID-19. Authors' processing steps: Amplification of reference gene primers was used by the study to estimate nucleated cell counts. TCRdb's copy holds only in-frame clones and misses some; the assay was immunoSEQ multiplex PCR. Clone size and V and J calls were adopted from that table, with D and trimming inferred from the DNA. This table has some 270,000 clones, roughly 84% appearing once. The CDR3 extends over 15 amino acids. The V gene's germline CDR1 is LNHDA and CDR2 SQIVND (reference sequence). The J segment lost 16 bases and the V segment lost 4 bases, leaving 17 bases of the junction unmatched.

The sequenced material came from PBMCs or T cells enriched from blood (not recorded which). The sequence was obtained from a woman aged 50 to 60 who had been exposed to COVID-19. This chain uses TRBV19 with TRBJ2-1, with 9 bases matching TRBD1. For the CDR3, the DNA is TGTGCCAGTAGTAGCCGGGACAGGGACTACTTAGCATCTTTCTTC. Residues: CASSSRDRDYLASFF.